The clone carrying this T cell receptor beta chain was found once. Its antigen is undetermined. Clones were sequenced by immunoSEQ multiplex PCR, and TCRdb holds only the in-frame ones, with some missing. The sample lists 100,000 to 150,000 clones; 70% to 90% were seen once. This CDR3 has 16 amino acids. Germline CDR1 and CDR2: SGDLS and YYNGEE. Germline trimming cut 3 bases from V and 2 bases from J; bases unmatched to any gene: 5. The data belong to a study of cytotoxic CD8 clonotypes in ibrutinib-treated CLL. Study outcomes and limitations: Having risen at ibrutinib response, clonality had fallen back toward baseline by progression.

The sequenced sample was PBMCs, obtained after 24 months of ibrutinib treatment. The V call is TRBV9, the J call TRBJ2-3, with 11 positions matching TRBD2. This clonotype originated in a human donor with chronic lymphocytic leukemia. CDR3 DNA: TGTGCCAGCAGCGCTACTAGCGGGGGATACACAGATACGCAGTATTTT. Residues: CASSATSGGYTDTQYF.